A selection of T cell receptor beta chains follows, all from one sample in a study of T-cell memory formation after mild COVID-19. TCRdb re-derived calls from the 5' RACE reads in MiXCR, one entry per CDR3 protein. The data show about 62,000 distinct CDR3 sequences, approximately 9% seen once. The sample comprised PBMCs or a T cell subset sorted from them (not recorded which). The receptors derive from a man in his late teens or twenties who had mild COVID-19 (a few samples of this study predate the infection). Cell type and time point are not known. CDR3s include the opening cysteine and the closing phenylalanine or tryptophan. A D gene is named only where the DNA matches it firmly. The size entry is marked missing in some rows and otherwise reads once, few, many or a size class.

clone size	D gene	J gene	V gene	CDR3 DNA	CDR3 protein
many	TRBD1	TRBJ2-2	TRBV5-1	TGCGCCAGCACGGGACAGCGCACCGGGGAGCTGTTTTTT	CASTGQRTGELFF
NA	NA	TRBJ2-5	TRBV7-9	TGTGCCAGCAGCTTAATGGGCGTAGCAGGGGAGACCCAGTACTTC	CASSLMGVAGETQYF
few	NA	TRBJ2-1	TRBV4-1	TGCGCCAGCAGCCAAGATTTAATGACACAGACCAATGAGCAGTTCTTC	CASSQDLMTQTNEQFF
NA	NA	TRBJ2-7	TRBV9	TGTGCCAGCAGCGCGCAAAAAGCCGGCTACGAGCAGTACTTC	CASSAQKAGYEQYF
many	TRBD2	TRBJ2-5	TRBV27	TGTGCCAGCAGCCAAGGCACTAGCGGGGGGGCTGAGGAGACCCAGTACTTC	CASSQGTSGGAEETQYF
NA	TRBD1	TRBJ1-6	TRBV2	TGTGCCAGCAGTGAGACAGGGGATAATTCACCCCTCCACTTT	CASSETGDNSPLHF
many	NA	TRBJ2-5	TRBV5-6	TGTGCCAGCAGGGCGGGACCTCACGAGACCCAGTACTTC	CASRAGPHETQYF
NA	TRBD1	TRBJ1-2	TRBV7-9	TGTGCCAGCAGCGACGGTTGGGGACAGAGCTACTATGGCTACACCTTC	CASSDGWGQSYYGYTF
few	NA	TRBJ2-1	TRBV6-1	TGTGCCAGCAGTGAAGCGAACTACAATGAGCAGTTCTTC	CASSEANYNEQFF
few	NA	TRBJ2-1	TRBV4-3	TGCGCCAGCAGCCAAGATCCGGGGGCCTACAATGAGCAGTTCTTC	CASSQDPGAYNEQFF
NA	TRBD1	TRBJ1-1	TRBV6-5	TGTGCCAGCATTCGACAGGGTTCCAGGGAAGCTTTCTTT	CASIRQGSREAFF